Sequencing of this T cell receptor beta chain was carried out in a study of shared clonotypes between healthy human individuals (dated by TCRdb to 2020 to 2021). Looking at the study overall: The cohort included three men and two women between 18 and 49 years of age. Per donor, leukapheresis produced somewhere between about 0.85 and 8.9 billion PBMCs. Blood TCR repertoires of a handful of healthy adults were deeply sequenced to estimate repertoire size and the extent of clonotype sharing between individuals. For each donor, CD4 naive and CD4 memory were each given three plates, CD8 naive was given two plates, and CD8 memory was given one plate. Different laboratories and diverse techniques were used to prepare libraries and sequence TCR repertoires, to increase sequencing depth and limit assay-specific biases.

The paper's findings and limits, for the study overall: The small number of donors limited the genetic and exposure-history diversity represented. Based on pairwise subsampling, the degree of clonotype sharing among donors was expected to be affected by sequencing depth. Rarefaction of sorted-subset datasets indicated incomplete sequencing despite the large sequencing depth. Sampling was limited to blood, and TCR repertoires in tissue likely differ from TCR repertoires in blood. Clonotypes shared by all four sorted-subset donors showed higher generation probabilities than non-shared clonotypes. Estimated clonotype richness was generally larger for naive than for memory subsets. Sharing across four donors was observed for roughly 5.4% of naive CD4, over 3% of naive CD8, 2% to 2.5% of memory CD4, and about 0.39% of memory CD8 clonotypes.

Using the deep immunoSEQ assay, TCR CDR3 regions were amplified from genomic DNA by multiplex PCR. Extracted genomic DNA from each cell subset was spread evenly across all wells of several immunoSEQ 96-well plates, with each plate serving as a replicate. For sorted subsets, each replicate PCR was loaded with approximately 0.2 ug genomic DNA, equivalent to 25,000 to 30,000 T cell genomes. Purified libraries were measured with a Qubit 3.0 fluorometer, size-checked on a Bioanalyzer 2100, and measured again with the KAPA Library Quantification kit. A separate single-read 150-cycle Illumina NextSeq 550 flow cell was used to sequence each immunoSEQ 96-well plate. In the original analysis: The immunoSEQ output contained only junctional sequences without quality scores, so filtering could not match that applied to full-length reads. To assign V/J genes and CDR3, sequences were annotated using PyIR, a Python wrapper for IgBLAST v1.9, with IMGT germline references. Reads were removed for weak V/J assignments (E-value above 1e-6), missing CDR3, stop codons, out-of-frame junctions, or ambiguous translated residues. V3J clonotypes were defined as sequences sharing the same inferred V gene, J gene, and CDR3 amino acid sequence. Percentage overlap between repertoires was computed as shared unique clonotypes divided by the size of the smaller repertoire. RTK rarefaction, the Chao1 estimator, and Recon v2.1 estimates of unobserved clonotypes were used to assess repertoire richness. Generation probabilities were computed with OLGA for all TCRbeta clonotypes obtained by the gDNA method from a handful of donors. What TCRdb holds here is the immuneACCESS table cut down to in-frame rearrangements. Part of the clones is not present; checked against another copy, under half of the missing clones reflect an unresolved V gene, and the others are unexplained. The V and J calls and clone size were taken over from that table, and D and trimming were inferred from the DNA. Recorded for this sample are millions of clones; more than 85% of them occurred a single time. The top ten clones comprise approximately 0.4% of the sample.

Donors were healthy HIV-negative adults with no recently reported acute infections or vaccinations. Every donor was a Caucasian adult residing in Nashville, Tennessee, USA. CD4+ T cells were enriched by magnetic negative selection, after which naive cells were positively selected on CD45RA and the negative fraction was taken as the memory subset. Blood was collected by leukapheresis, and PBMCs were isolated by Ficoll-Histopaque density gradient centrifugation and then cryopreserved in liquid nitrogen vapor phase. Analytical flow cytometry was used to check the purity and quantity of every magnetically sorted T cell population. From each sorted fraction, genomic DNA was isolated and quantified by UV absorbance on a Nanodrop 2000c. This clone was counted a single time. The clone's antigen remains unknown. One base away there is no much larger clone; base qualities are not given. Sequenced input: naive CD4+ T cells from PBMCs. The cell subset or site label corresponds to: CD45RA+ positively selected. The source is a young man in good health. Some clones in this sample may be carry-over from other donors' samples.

The DNA is as follows: TGTGCCAGCAGCGAGAGGGGCGCCTATGGCTACACCTTC. Protein translation: CASSERGAYGYTF. Rearrangement joined TRBV7-9 to TRBJ1-2, with TRBD1 as a weak D call on 5 bases. The CDR3 measures 13 amino acids from cysteine to phenylalanine. Just CDR3 DNA is preserved here, 39 bases in frame from base 1. According to the germline V gene (reference sequence), CDR1 reads SEHNR and CDR2 reads FQNEAQ. Cut back by 5 bases and 4 bases, the V and J ends lie 11 bases apart.